This TCR beta chain was recovered during a study of shared T cell receptors in the human thymus. Libraries were prepared by immunoSEQ multiplex PCR; TCRdb keeps only in-frame clonotypes and omits some of them. The repertoire consists of approximately 730,000 clones, with 70% to 90% occurring once and the leading ten covering roughly 0.01%. The germline V gene encodes CDR1 LNHDA and CDR2 SQIVND (reference sequence). V lost 3 bases, J lost 5 bases, and 8 bases lay in between. This CDR3 contains 14 residues. These data were also reused for a study on human thymus T cells. Per that paper: Thymic and blood repertoires seemed to show skewed V and J gene use. Unrelated people showed highly overlapping thymic repertoires, related research reported.

The specimen was thymocytes. The V call is TRBV19, the J call TRBJ1-6; D not certain. The source is a girl less than two years old with a congenital heart defect. CDR3 sequence (DNA): TGTGCCAGTAGTATCGGGGAAGATAATTCACCCCTCCACTTT. Encoded protein: CASSIGEDNSPLHF.